These 16 T cell receptor beta chains were all obtained from the same sample, sequenced in a study of T-cell reconstitution after alpha-beta-depleted transplantation in children. The authors prepared the TCRbeta library with unique molecular identifiers. MiXCR was run by TCRdb on the PCR reads, yielding one entry per CDR3 protein. In the table there are about 300,000 distinct CDR3 sequences, 7.5% to 9% of which are singletons. The antigens for these receptors are not known. General study results and limits: After one year, T-cell counts and TCRbeta diversity mostly came from new T cells.

The source was peripheral blood, collected 360 days after TCRalphabeta/CD19-depleted stem cell transplant. Every receptor here comes from a female patient aged 2-15 years who had a stem cell transplant for Fanconi anemia, so the T cells may come from the graft donor.

This clonotype was seen more than once but under ten times. The CDR3 loop reads CASRGANVLTF. For the CDR3, the DNA is TGTGCCAGCAGGGGGGCCAACGTCCTGACTTTC. The V gene is TRBV25-1, the J gene TRBJ2-6, with D uncertain. CDR1 MGHDK and CDR2 SYGVNS come from the germline V gene. V was pared by 6 bases and J by 4 bases, with 1 base between. The CDR3 covers 11 residues.

This clonotype was found many times. The chain combines TRBV12-5 with TRBJ2-1, with D hard to call. CDR3 size: 15 residues. Looked up from germline, CDR1 is LGHNT and CDR2 is FRNRAP. Trimming removed 7 bases from V and 4 bases from J, with 17 bases in between. CDR3 region: CASVPDWDRYNEQFF. The CDR3 coding sequence is TGTGCTAGTGTCCCAGACTGGGATCGATACAATGAGCAGTTCTTC.

This chain joins TRBV5-6 and TRBJ2-3; 10 bases agree with TRBD2. Germline-derived CDR1 and CDR2 are SGHDT and YYEEEE. The CDR3 consists of 15 residues. With V trimmed by 4 bases and J by 3 bases, 5 bases remained unmatched. This chain's CDR3 is CASSELLAGTDTQYF. The CDR3 nucleotides read TGTGCCAGCAGCGAACTACTAGCGGGGACAGATACGCAGTATTTT.

This clonotype was recorded at least ten times. The rearrangement links TRBV4-3 to TRBJ2-1; D call uncertain. Germline-derived CDR1 and CDR2 are LGHNA and YSLEER. The V end lost 0 bases, the J end lost 3 bases, and 9 bases lay between the germline ends. The CDR3 contains 15 residues. This chain's CDR3 is CASSQDSADYNEQFF. Here the CDR3 DNA reads TGCGCCAGCAGCCAAGATTCGGCGGACTACAATGAGCAGTTCTTC.

This clonotype was detected ten times or more. J is TRBJ2-1 and V is TRBV7-3, with a tentative D call TRBD2 (7 bases). This CDR3 contains 15 residues. Deletions cut 2 bases from V and 7 bases from J, with 15 bases between. Germline CDR1 reads SGHTA; CDR2 reads FQGTGA. Here the CDR3 DNA reads TGTGCCAGCAGCTTAGGAGGGAGGGGGTATAATGAGCAGTTCTTC. Translating it yields CASSLGGRGYNEQFF.

This clonotype was found many times. The chain carries TRBV4-1 and TRBJ2-5; 7 nucleotides line up with TRBD2. This CDR3 region has 17 residues. The germline CDR1 and CDR2 sequences are MGHRA and YSYEKL. V trimming: 0 bases; J trimming: 1 base; junction bases outside the gene matches: 8. Written as DNA, the CDR3 is TGCGCCAGCAGCCAAGATCCGCCCCCTAGCGGCCAAGAGACCCAGTACTTC. Its protein is CASSQDPPPSGQETQYF.

V and J are TRBV5-6 and TRBJ2-5, with D perhaps given as TRBD1 or TRBD2 (5 bases each). Trimming removed 2 bases from V and 2 bases from J, with 16 bases in between. Germline-derived CDR1 and CDR2 are SGHDT and YYEEEE. The CDR3 sequence is 16 residues long. The CDR3 spells CASSFPGRAIQETQYF. The CDR3 DNA is TGTGCCAGCAGCTTTCCGGGACGTGCCATACAAGAGACCCAGTACTTC.

This clonotype was detected many times. The genes are TRBV10-3 and TRBJ2-7; tentatively, D is TRBD2 (5 bases). With 2 bases removed from V and 0 bases from J, the gap between germline ends came to 8 bases. The germline V gene encodes CDR1 ENHRY and CDR2 SYGVKD. This CDR3 region has 14 residues. CDR3 nucleotide sequence: TGTGCCATCAGTGAGGCGGGCGACTCCTACGAGCAGTACTTC. Amino acids: CAISEAGDSYEQYF.

The table lists this clonotype with many counts. V is TRBV12-3 or TRBV12-4 and J is TRBJ2-7; unclear D gene. This CDR3 spans 12 amino acids. V was shortened by 7 bases and J by 6 bases, with 13 bases between the two germline ends. The chain's CDR3 is CASTLTLGEQYF. The CDR3 region has the DNA TGTGCCAGCACCTTAACCCTCGGCGAGCAGTACTTC.

There are many counts of this clonotype. The V and J genes are TRBV5-1 and TRBJ2-3, with D unresolved. The CDR3 covers 12 residues. Germline CDR1 is SGHRS and CDR2 is YFSETQ. V lost 0 bases to trimming and J lost 6 bases, with 5 bases between them. The DNA for the CDR3 is TGCGCCAGCAGCTTGGCGGCGGATACGCAGTATTTT. Its translation: CASSLAADTQYF.

This clonotype was seen ten or more times. This chain links TRBV6-5 with TRBJ1-6; 7 positions match TRBD1. After removal of 5 bases from V and 8 bases from J, the junction contained 6 bases not matched to a gene. Germline CDR1 reads MNHEY; CDR2 reads SVGAGI. This CDR3 is 14 amino acids long. CDR3 sequence reads: CASSTDRLYSPLHF. The CDR3 nucleotides read TGTGCCAGCAGTACGGACAGGTTATATTCACCCCTCCACTTT.

This clonotype was detected ten times or more. Written as DNA, the CDR3 is TGCAGTGCTAGGCGGACAGGGGGCCCTGAAGCTTTCTTT. This gives the protein CSARRTGGPEAFF. The chain employs TRBV20-1 and TRBJ1-1; 11 nucleotides align to TRBD1. Germline V gene sequence: CDR1 DFQATT, CDR2 SNEGSKA (reference sequence). There are 13 residues in the CDR3. The ends lost 3 bases at V and 6 bases at J; junction bases unmatched: 3.

This clonotype was detected ten times or more. The gene calls are TRBV12-3 or TRBV12-4 and TRBJ1-6, with D possibly matching TRBD1 (6 bases). Trimming removed 6 bases at V and 9 bases at J, with 15 bases between. The CDR3 sequence is 14 residues long. The DNA of the CDR3 is TGTGCCAGCAGCCACTTCTACAGGGTTTCACCCCTCCACTTT. Translation: CASSHFYRVSPLHF.

There are a few counts of this clonotype. The chain couples TRBV3-1 to TRBJ2-7; TRBD1 aligns across 7 bases. Germline-derived CDR1 and CDR2 are LGHDT and YNNKEL (reference sequence). The junction had 6 bases not matched to a gene; V was cut back by 4 bases and J by 3 bases. The CDR3 consists of 14 residues. The CDR3: CASSPGTALYEQYF. In nucleotides, the CDR3 is TGTGCCAGCAGCCCCGGGACAGCTCTCTACGAGCAGTACTTC.

This clonotype was found a few times. The rearrangement uses TRBV4-2 and TRBJ1-5, with 8 nucleotides matching TRBD1. V shed 4 bases, J shed 1 base, and the junction held 6 bases outside the gene matches. The CDR3 extends over 16 amino acids. Germline V gene sequence: CDR1 LGHNA, CDR2 YNFKEQ. The CDR3 DNA reads as TGTGCCAGCAGCCCTGGGACAGGTCTGAGCAATCAGCCCCAGCATTTT. Translated: CASSPGTGLSNQPQHF.

This chain uses TRBV7-2 with TRBJ2-5; 8 bases are a match to TRBD1. Germline-derived CDR1 and CDR2 are SGHTA and FQGNSA. The CDR3 is made up of 17 amino acids. The J segment lost 1 base and the V segment lost 1 base, leaving 8 bases of the junction unmatched. In DNA form, the CDR3 reads TGTGCCAGCAGCTTAGGGCGCAGGACAGGGACCCAAGAGACCCAGTACTTC. Translation: CASSLGRRTGTQETQYF.